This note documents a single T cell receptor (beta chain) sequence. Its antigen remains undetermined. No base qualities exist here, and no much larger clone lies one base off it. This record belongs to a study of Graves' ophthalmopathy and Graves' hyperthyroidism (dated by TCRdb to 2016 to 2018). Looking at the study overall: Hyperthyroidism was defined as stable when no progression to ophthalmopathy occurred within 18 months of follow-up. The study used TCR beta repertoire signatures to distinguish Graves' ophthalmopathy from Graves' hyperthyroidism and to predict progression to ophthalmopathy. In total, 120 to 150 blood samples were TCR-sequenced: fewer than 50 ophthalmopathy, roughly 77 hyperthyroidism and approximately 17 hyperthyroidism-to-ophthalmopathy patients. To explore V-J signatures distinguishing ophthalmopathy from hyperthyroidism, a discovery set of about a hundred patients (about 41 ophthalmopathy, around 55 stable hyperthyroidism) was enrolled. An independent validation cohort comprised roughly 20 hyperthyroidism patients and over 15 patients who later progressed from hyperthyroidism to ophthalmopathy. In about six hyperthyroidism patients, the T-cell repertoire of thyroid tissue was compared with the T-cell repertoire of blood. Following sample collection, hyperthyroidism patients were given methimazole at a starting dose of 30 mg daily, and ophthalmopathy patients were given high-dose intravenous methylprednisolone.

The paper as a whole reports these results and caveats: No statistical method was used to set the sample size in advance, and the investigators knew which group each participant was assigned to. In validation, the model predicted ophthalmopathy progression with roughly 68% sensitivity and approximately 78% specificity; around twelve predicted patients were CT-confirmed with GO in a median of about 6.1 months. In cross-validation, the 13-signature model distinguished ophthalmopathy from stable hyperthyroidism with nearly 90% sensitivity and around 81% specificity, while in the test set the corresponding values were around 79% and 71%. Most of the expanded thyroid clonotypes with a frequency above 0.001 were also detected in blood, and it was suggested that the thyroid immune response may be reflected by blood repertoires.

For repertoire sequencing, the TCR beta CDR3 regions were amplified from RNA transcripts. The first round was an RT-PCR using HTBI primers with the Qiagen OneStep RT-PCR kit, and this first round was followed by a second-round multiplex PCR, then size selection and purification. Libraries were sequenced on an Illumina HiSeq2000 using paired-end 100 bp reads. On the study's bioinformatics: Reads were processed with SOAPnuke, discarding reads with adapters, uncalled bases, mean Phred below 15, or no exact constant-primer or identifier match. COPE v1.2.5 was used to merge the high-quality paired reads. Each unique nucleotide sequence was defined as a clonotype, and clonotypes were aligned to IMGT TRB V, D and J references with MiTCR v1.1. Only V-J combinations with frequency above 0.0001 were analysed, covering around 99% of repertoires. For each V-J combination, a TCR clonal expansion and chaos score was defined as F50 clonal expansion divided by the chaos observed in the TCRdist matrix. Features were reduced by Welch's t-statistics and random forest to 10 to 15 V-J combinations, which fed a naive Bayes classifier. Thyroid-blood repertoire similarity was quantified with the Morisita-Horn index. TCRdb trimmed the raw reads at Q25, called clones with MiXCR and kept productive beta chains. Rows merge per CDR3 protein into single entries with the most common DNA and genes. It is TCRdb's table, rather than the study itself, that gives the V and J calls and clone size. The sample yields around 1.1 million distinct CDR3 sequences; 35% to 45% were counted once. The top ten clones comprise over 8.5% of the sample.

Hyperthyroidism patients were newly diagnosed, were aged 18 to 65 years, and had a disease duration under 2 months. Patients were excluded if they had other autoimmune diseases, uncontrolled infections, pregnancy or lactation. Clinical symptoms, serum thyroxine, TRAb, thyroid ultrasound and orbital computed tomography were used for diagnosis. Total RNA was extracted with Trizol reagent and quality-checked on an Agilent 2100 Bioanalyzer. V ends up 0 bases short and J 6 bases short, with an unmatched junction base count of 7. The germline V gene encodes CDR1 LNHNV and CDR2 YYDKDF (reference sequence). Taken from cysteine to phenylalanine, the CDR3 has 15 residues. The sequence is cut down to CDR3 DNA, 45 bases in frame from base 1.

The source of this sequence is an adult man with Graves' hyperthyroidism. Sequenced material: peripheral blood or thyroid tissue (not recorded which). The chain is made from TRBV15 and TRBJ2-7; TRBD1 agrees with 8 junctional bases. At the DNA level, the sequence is TGTGCCACCAGCAGAGAAAACTCCGACAGGGGCGAGCAGTACTTC. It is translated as CATSRENSDRGEQYF.